This T cell receptor (beta chain) comes out of a study of T cell responses to AZD1222 COVID-19 vaccine. Some clones are missing from TCRdb's copy, which holds only in-frame ones; the method was immunoSEQ multiplex PCR. The sample has approximately 140,000 clones; 85% to 90% are singletons. Trimming removed 0 bases from V and 4 bases from J, with 6 bases in between. The CDR3 spans 13 residues. Germline lookup yields CDR1 LGHNA and CDR2 YSLEER. Comments on this clone: The antigen remains unidentified.

General observations from the study: Spike-wide coverage was observed for vaccine-associated CD4 TCRs, with dominant responses at 160-218 and 743-854.

The chain recombines TRBV4-3 with TRBJ1-1, with D unresolved. This TCR was recovered from an adult who received the AZD1222 COVID-19 vaccine. The input for sequencing was peripheral blood, taken 28 days after the second AZD1222 dose. The CDR3 region has the DNA TGCGCCAGCAGCCAAGATTACGGCACTGAAGCTTTCTTT. This encodes CASSQDYGTEAFF.